The 31 T cell receptor beta chains below were found in one sample sequenced in a study of blood T cell repertoires in COVID-19. The assay was immunoSEQ multiplex PCR, and TCRdb's table has in-frame clones only and misses some. This sample yields 87,000 or so clones, of which around 87% are seen a single time; roughly 6.8% belongs to the top ten. The sequenced material came from peripheral blood. These receptors all come from a human donor with acute or convalescent COVID-19. The donor label of this sample is uncertain.

The rearrangement uses TRBV10-3 and TRBJ2-7; D is possibly TRBD1 (5 bases). Trimming pared 4 bases from V and 2 bases from J, leaving 9 bases between. CDR3 length: 13 residues. From germline, CDR1 is ENHRY and CDR2 SYGVKD. CDR3 in DNA: TGTGCCATCAGTGGAATAGGGGCCTACGAGCAGTACTTC. It translates to CAISGIGAYEQYF.

The chain joins TRBV6-2 or TRBV6-3 to TRBJ1-5, with 7 bases matching TRBD1. V was pared by 6 bases and J by 6 bases, with 8 bases of the junction left unmatched. The V gene's germline CDR1 is MNHEY and CDR2 SVGEGT. The CDR3 runs to 14 residues. The CDR3: CASSSGTASQPQHF. CDR3 bases: TGTGCCAGCAGCTCCGGGACAGCATCTCAGCCCCAGCATTTT.

The rearrangement links TRBV5-4 to TRBJ2-7; TRBD2 is a possible D gene (6 bases). V shed 0 bases and J shed 6 bases, with 13 bases lying between them. Germline CDR1 reads SGHNT; CDR2 reads YYREEE (reference sequence). The CDR3 covers 14 residues. This chain's CDR3 is CASSLGRGSLEQYF. DNA of the CDR3: TGTGCCAGCAGCTTGGGGAGGGGCTCCCTCGAGCAGTACTTC.

The rearrangement links TRBV14 to TRBJ1-4; TRBD1 is a possible D gene (5 bases). V lost 0 bases and J lost 8, with 10 bases in between. This CDR3 spans 14 amino acids. Germline CDR1 reads SGHDN; CDR2 reads FVKESK. DNA of the CDR3: TGTGCCAGCAGCCAAGAGTTCCGGGGGGAAAAACTGTTTTTT. Translation gives CASSQEFRGEKLFF.

The rearrangement joins TRBV24-1 to TRBJ2-3, with 9 bases lining up with TRBD2. CDR3 length equals 14 residues. Trimming removed 5 bases from V and 6 bases from J; junction bases left unmatched: 5. In germline, CDR1 is KGHDR, CDR2 SFDVKD. The CDR3 sequence is CATSGAGGPDTQYF. The CDR3 DNA sequence: TGTGCCACCAGTGGGGCGGGGGGGCCGGATACGCAGTATTTT.

The chain carries TRBV15 and TRBJ2-3, with a tentative D call TRBD2 (5 bases). The CDR3 is 16 residues long. Deletions cut 0 bases from V and 3 bases from J, with 13 bases between. Germline V gene sequence: CDR1 LNHNV, CDR2 YYDKDF (reference sequence). The CDR3 DNA reads as TGTGCCACCAGCAGAGAGAGGGCGCGACGGACAGATACGCAGTATTTT. Amino acid sequence: CATSRERARRTDTQYF.

This clone has just one count. V usage is TRBV9 and J usage is TRBJ2-5; 7 nucleotides match TRBD1. CDR3 length equals 13 residues. The V gene end was trimmed by 3 bases and the J gene end by 5 bases; junction bases not matched to a gene: 4. CDR1 is SGDLS and CDR2 is YYNGEE in the germline V gene. CDR3 region: CASSEGAGETQYF. The CDR3, as DNA: TGTGCCAGCAGCGAGGGGGCGGGTGAGACCCAGTACTTC.

The chain recombines TRBV5-1 with TRBJ1-1; no definite D call. Between the trimmed V and J ends, which lost 2 bases and 1 base, there was a span of 6 bases. From germline, CDR1 is SGHRS and CDR2 YFSETQ. This CDR3 is 13 amino acids long. The CDR3 DNA reads TGCGCCAGCAGCTTCGAGGGGAACACTGAAGCTTTCTTT. It is translated as CASSFEGNTEAFF.

The V gene is TRBV24-1, the J gene TRBJ2-2; 9 bases agree with TRBD1. From germline, CDR1 is KGHDR and CDR2 SFDVKD. This CDR3 has 18 residues. J was trimmed by 5 bases and V by 1 base; bases with no gene match: 10. CDR3 DNA sequence: TGTGCCACCAGTGATTTCCCGGGACAGGGACCGACAACCGGGGAGCTGTTTTTT. Translated, it gives CATSDFPGQGPTTGELFF.

The chain joins TRBV5-4 to TRBJ2-7; a possible D gene is TRBD2 (6 bases). Trimming took off 4 bases at V and 0 bases at J, with 11 bases between the two ends. The CDR3 runs 14 residues. The germline CDR1 and CDR2 sequences are SGHNT and YYREEE (reference sequence). CDR3 sequence (DNA): TGTGCCAGCAGCATAGGGACTGCCTCCTACGAGCAGTACTTC. Its protein is CASSIGTASYEQYF.

The CDR3 region is CASSLVPTGGKDGYTF. The DNA for the CDR3 is TGCGCCAGCAGCTTGGTACCCACAGGGGGCAAGGATGGCTACACCTTC. This chain uses TRBV5-1 with TRBJ1-2, with 9 bases matching TRBD1. Germline V gene lookup returns CDR1 SGHRS and CDR2 YFSETQ. This CDR3 is built from 16 residues. The trim removed 0 bases at V and 6 bases at J, leaving 9 bases unmatched.

This chain joins TRBV7-2 and TRBJ2-7; D uncertain. The germline V gene has CDR1 SGHTA and CDR2 FQGNSA. Trimming cost V 2 bases and J 0 bases, with 8 bases left between them. This CDR3 region has 14 residues. The CDR3 spells CASSLISSSYEQYF. The DNA for the CDR3 is TGTGCCAGCAGCTTAATTTCTTCCTCCTACGAGCAGTACTTC.

CDR3 protein: CASSLSPGTFNSPLHF. The CDR3 nucleotides are TGTGCCAGCAGTTTATCGCCCGGGACTTTTAATTCACCCCTCCACTTT. The rearrangement links TRBV27 to TRBJ1-6, with D possibly TRBD1 on 5 matching bases. V shed 0 bases and J shed 6 bases, with 12 bases lying between them. The CDR3 contains 16 residues. CDR1 and CDR2 from the germline V gene are MNHEY and SMNVEV (reference sequence).

This clone has a single count. CDR3 nucleotide sequence: TGTGCCAGCAGCGGGGGGCAAGAGACCCAGTACTTC. The encoded protein is CASSGGQETQYF. V and J are TRBV3-1 (or the pseudogene TRBV3-2) and TRBJ2-5, with D tentatively TRBD2 (6 bases). Germline assignment: CDR1 LGHDT and CDR2 YNNKEL (reference sequence). CDR3 length: 12 residues. The V gene lost 5 bases and the J gene lost 2 bases, with 6 bases spanning the gap.

This chain links TRBV2 with TRBJ1-2; 7 positions agree with TRBD1. This CDR3 contains 15 residues. J lost 6 bases, V lost 5 bases, and 12 bases had no gene match. Per germline, CDR1 SNHLY and CDR2 FYNNEI. CDR3 DNA sequence: TGTGCCAGCAGTTTCGCACAGGGGTCACTGAATGGCTACACCTTC. The encoded protein is CASSFAQGSLNGYTF.

The chain couples TRBV27 to TRBJ1-6; D is uncertain. This CDR3 has 20 residues. The V end lost 1 base, the J end lost 5 bases, and 24 bases lay between the germline ends. Germline V gene sequence: CDR1 MNHEY, CDR2 SMNVEV (reference sequence). The CDR3 nucleotides are TGTGCCAGCAGTTTATTCCCCCCGGGTGCTAGGGCGGGTAATAATTCACCCCTCCACTTT. This gives the protein CASSLFPPGARAGNNSPLHF.

V usage is TRBV3-1 (or the pseudogene TRBV3-2) and J usage is TRBJ1-3, with a weak D call TRBD1 (5 bases). Germline lookup yields CDR1 LGHDT and CDR2 YNNKEL (reference sequence). The CDR3 has 15 residues. V gave up 3 bases and J gave up 2 bases, with 11 bases separating them. CDR3 residues: CASSHEGAAGNTIYF. For the CDR3, the DNA is TGTGCCAGCAGCCATGAAGGGGCTGCTGGAAACACCATATATTTT.

V is TRBV24-1 and J is TRBJ1-1; 8 bases match TRBD1. Trimming took 4 bases from V and 4 from J; bases not matched to a gene: 7. Germline CDR1 KGHDR, CDR2 SFDVKD. This CDR3 is 15 amino acids long. CDR3 sequence reads: CATSESGTGSTEAFF. The CDR3 nucleotides are TGTGCCACCAGTGAATCCGGGACAGGCTCCACTGAAGCTTTCTTT.

The rearrangement joins TRBV1 to TRBJ2-7; the D segment call TRBD2 is taken from the table without a DNA check. TRBV1 is listed as a pseudogene. This CDR3 is built from 16 residues. As DNA, the CDR3 is TGCACCAGCAGCCACGCCTCTGCGGGGGGGCGTTACGAGCAGTACTTC. This codes for CTSSHASAGGRYEQYF.

This rearrangement joins TRBV29-1 to TRBJ1-4; 7 nucleotides agree with TRBD1. V lost 3 bases, J lost 8 bases, and 9 bases stayed unmatched. The CDR3 runs 14 residues. Germline CDR1 SQVTM, CDR2 ANQGSEA. In DNA form, the CDR3 reads TGCAGCGTTGAGACTACAGGGGCCCCAGAAAAACTGTTTTTT. Residues: CSVETTGAPEKLFF.

This clone occurred once. CDR3 sequence (DNA): TGTGCCAGCAGTTCGGTAGGGGGAGAGACCCAGTACTTC. Its protein product is CASSSVGGETQYF. V is TRBV28 and J is TRBJ2-5; D is perhaps TRBD1 (6 bases). Germline-derived CDR1 and CDR2 are MDHEN and SYDVKM. The V and J ends lost 4 bases and 4 bases respectively, with 10 bases between them. The CDR3 extends over 13 amino acids.

The chain is built from TRBV5-4 and TRBJ1-3; D not resolved. Trimming took off 4 bases at V and 4 bases at J, with 12 bases between the two ends. The CDR3 is made up of 14 amino acids. Looked up from germline, CDR1 is SGHNT and CDR2 is YYREEE (reference sequence). The CDR3 DNA follows: TGTGCCAGCAGCCGAGGGTGGTCCGGAAACACCATATATTTT. Protein sequence: CASSRGWSGNTIYF.

This rearrangement joins TRBV5-1 to TRBJ2-1, with TRBD2 as a possible D gene (6 bases). CDR1 and CDR2 from the germline V gene are SGHRS and YFSETQ. The CDR3 sequence is 15 residues long. V gave up 4 bases and J gave up 3 bases, with 14 bases separating them. CDR3 bases: TGCGCCAGCAGCGGACTACAAGGTCTCTACAATGAGCAGTTCTTC. It is translated as CASSGLQGLYNEQFF.

The V and J genes are TRBV2 and TRBJ2-3; TRBD2 aligns across 10 bases. The CDR3 runs to 15 residues. V was pared by 7 bases and J by 2 bases, with 6 bases of the junction left unmatched. The germline CDR1 and CDR2 sequences are SNHLY and FYNNEI. The chain's CDR3 is CASKISGGATDTQYF. For the CDR3, the DNA is TGTGCCAGCAAAATCAGCGGGGGGGCCACAGATACGCAGTATTTT.

The chain links TRBV28 to TRBJ2-5; TRBD2 agrees at 8 bases. V dropped 3 bases and J dropped 5; count of bases not matched to a gene: 2. Germline-derived CDR1 and CDR2 are MDHEN and SYDVKM. The CDR3 runs to 13 residues. This CDR3 is CASSLTGGETQYF. CDR3 in DNA: TGTGCCAGCAGTTTGACGGGGGGGGAGACCCAGTACTTC.

The chain couples TRBV6-2 or TRBV6-3 to TRBJ1-5, with 8 positions matching TRBD1. The CDR3 sequence is 14 residues long. Looked up from germline, CDR1 is MNHEY and CDR2 is SVGEGT. V lost 2 bases and J lost 3; bases outside the gene matches: 0. The CDR3 loop is CASSYQGANQPQHF. The DNA of the CDR3 is TGTGCCAGCAGTTACCAGGGGGCCAATCAGCCCCAGCATTTT.

The chain links TRBV7-6 to TRBJ1-6; 8 bases align to TRBD1. The length of the CDR3 is 14 residues. Unmatched junction bases numbered 3, after V lost 5 bases and J lost 6 bases. Germline values: CDR1 SGHVS, CDR2 FNYEAQ. CDR3 nucleotides: TGTGCCAGCAGCCCACAGGGGGGTAATTCACCCCTCCACTTT. Amino acids: CASSPQGGNSPLHF.

The V and J genes are TRBV5-6 and TRBJ2-3; 9 bases line up with TRBD2. The CDR3 has 16 amino acids. From germline, CDR1 is SGHDT and CDR2 YYEEEE. V lost 5 bases and J lost 1; bases outside the gene matches: 8. This CDR3 is CASSLRVAGGTDTQYF. DNA for the CDR3: TGTGCCAGCAGTCTGCGGGTAGCGGGAGGCACAGATACGCAGTATTTT.

This chain connects TRBV19 to TRBJ2-5, with a possible D match to TRBD1 (6 bases). The length of the CDR3 is 15 residues. The germline V gene has CDR1 LNHDA and CDR2 SQIVND (reference sequence). V was clipped by 10 bases and J by 0 bases, with 18 bases between them. The DNA of the CDR3 is TGTGCCACCGGTCGACAGGCCCCGTACCAAGAGACCCAGTACTTC. Amino acids: CATGRQAPYQETQYF.

This chain uses TRBV19 with TRBJ2-7; TRBD2 matches at 13 bases. This CDR3 is built from 16 residues. The junction had 5 bases not matched to a gene; V was cut back by 4 bases and J by 2 bases. Germline lookup yields CDR1 LNHDA and CDR2 SQIVND (reference sequence). CDR3 amino acids: CASSTGTSGAAYEQYF. The CDR3 nucleotides are TGTGCCAGTAGTACCGGGACTAGCGGGGCCGCCTACGAGCAGTACTTC.

The chain is built from TRBV7-8 and TRBJ1-5; D gene uncertain. The V end was cut by 6 bases, the J end by 0 bases, with 9 bases between. This CDR3 has 14 amino acids. The germline CDR1 and CDR2 sequences are SGHVS and FQNEAQ. As DNA, the CDR3 is TGTGCCAGCAGACCCGGGTATAGCAATCAGCCCCAGCATTTT. It translates to CASRPGYSNQPQHF.